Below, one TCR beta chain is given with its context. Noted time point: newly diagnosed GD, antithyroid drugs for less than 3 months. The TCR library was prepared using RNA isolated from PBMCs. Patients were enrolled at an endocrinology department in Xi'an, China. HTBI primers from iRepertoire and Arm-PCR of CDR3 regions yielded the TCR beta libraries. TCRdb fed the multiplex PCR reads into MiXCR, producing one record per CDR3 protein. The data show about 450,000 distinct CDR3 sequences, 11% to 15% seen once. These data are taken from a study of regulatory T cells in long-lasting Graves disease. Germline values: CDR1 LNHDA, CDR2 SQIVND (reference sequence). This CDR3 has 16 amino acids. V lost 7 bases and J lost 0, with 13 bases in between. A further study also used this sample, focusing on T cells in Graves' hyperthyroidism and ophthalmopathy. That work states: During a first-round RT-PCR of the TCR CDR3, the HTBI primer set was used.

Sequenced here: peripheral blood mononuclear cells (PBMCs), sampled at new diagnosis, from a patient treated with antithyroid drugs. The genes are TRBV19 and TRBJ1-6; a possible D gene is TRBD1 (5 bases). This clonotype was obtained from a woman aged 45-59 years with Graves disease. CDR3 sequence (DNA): TGTGCCAGTACCGGGGCAGGGAGCTCCTATAATTCACCCCTCCACTTT. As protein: CASTGAGSSYNSPLHF. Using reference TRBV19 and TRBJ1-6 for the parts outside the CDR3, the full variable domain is DGGITQSPKYLFRKEGQNVTLSCEQNLNHDAMYWYRQDPGQGLRLIYYSQIVNDFQKGDIAEGYSVSREKKESFPLTVTSAQKNPTAFYLCASTGAGSSYNSPLHFGNGTRLTVT.